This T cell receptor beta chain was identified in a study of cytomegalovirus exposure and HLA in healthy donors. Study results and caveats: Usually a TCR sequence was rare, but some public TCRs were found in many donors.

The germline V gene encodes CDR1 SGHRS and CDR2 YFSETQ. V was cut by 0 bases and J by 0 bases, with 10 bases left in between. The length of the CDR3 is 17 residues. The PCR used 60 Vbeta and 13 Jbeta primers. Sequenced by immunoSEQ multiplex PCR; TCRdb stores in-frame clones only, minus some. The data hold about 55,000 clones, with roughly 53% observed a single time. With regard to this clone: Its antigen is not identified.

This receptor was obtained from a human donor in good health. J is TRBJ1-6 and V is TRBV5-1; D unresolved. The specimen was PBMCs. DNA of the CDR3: TGCGCCAGCAGCTTGGTTAGCTTAAGCTCCTATAATTCACCCCTCCACTTT. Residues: CASSLVSLSSYNSPLHF.